This TCR beta chain was sequenced in a study of metastatic and nonmetastatic thyroid tumors. All patients reached thyroid surgery having received no treatment beforehand. TCRdb reprocessed the PCR reads using MiXCR. Of some 19,000 clones listed, 30% to 35% are singletons. The sequence was collected from a female donor with papillary thyroid cancer or a benign thyroid nodule (not recorded which). Some clones in this sample may be carry-over from other donors' samples. The sample consisted of adjacent normal tissue.

The CDR3 spells CASSLRPPGTDTQYF. The CDR3 region has the DNA TGTGCCAGCAGCTTGCGACCCCCAGGCACAGATACGCAGTATTTT. This chain connects TRBV7-2 to TRBJ2-3; D is ambiguous. Germline CDR1 is SGHTA and CDR2 is FQGNSA. Trimming took off 3 bases at V and 1 base at J, with 11 bases between the two ends. The CDR3 is 15 amino acids.